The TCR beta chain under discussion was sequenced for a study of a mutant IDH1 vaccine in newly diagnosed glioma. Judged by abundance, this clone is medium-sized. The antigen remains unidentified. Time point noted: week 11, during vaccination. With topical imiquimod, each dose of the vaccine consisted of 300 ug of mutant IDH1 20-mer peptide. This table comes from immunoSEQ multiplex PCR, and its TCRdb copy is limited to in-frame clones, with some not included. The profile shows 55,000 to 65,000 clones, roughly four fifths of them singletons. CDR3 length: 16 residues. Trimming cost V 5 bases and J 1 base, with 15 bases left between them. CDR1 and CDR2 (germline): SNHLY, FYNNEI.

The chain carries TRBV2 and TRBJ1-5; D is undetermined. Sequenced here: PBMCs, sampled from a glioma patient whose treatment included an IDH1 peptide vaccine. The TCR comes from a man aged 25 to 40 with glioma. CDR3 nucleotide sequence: TGTGCCAGCAGTCCCATCCCGGGCTGGAGCAATCAGCCCCAGCATTTT. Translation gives CASSPIPGWSNQPQHF.